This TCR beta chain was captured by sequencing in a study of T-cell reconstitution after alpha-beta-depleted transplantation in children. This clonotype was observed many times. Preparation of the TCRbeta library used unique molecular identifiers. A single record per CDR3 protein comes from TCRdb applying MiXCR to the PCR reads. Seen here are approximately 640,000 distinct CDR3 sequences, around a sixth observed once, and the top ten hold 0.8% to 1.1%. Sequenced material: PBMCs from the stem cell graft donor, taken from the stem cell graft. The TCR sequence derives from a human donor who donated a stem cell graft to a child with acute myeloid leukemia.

The CDR3 reads CSARDPGAVKPQHF. In DNA, the CDR3 is TGCAGTGCTAGAGACCCAGGGGCGGTCAAGCCCCAGCATTTT. V is TRBV20-1 and J is TRBJ1-5; possibly TRBD1 for D (6 bases). Deletions cut 0 bases from V and 8 bases from J, with 14 bases between. CDR3 length equals 14 residues. The germline gives CDR1 DFQATT, CDR2 SNEGSKA (reference sequence).